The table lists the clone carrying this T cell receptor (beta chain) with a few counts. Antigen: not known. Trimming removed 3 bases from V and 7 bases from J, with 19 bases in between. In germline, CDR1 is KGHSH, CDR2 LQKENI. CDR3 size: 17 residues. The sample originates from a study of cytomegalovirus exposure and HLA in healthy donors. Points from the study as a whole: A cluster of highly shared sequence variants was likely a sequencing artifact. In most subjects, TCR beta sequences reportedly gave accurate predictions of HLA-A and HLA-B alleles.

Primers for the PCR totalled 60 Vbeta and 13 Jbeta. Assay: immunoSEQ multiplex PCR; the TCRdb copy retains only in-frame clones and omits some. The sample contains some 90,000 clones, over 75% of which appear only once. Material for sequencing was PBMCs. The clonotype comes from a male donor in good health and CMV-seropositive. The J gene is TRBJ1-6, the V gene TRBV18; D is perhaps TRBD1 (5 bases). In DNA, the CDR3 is TGTGCCAGCTCACCGCCGGGACTCTCATCGGTGAATTCACCCCTCCACTTT. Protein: CASSPPGLSSVNSPLHF.